This is a list of T cell receptor beta chains from one sample in a study of blood T cell repertoires in COVID-19. This table comes from immunoSEQ multiplex PCR, and its TCRdb copy is limited to in-frame clones, with some not included. The table records 100,000 or so clones, less than 85% of them present only once. The sample was peripheral blood. The receptors were gathered from a man aged 65 to 85 with active or convalescent COVID-19. Each CDR3 is given with its conserved first and last residue.

cdr3_aa v_call
CASSMGQGGYGYTF TRBV5-4
CASSPGTGQSNVLTF TRBV18
CASSRGSGGADTQYF TRBV19
CASSDQGSYNSPLHF TRBV5-1
CASSLGGRTNEKLFF TRBV5-4
CASSPEGVTQETQYF TRBV7-2
CASSLAAGYEQYF TRBV7-8
CASSEGPPSNYGYTF TRBV2
CASGGPTQETQYF TRBV5-1
CATSRDRTGWPGNTIYF TRBV15
CASSSRGGWTPNTEAFF TRBV7-2